The T cell receptor (beta chain) described here comes from a study of blood T cell repertoires in COVID-19. Turning to the study itself: COVID-19 samples from acute and convalescent phases originated in the United States, Italy and Spain. PBMCs, B-cell-depleted T cells, or T cells provided the cDNA or gDNA that made up the material.

The Seattle patients joined while their infection was active and were tracked longitudinally afterward. The data were produced by immunoSEQ multiplex PCR, yet TCRdb's version contains in-frame clones alone and is incomplete. The sample holds around 140,000 clones, roughly 90% seen once. Germline trimming cut 4 bases from V and 4 bases from J; bases unmatched to any gene: 7. The CDR3 has 16 residues. Looked up from germline, CDR1 is ENHRY and CDR2 is SYGVKD. This clonotype was sampled from a human donor with COVID-19, enrolled during active disease. The donor label of this sample is uncertain. The sample comprised peripheral blood. The chain recombines TRBV10-3 with TRBJ2-2; 9 bases match TRBD2. The CDR3 reads CAISVASGDFTGELFF. The CDR3 DNA is TGTGCCATCAGTGTGGCTAGCGGGGACTTCACCGGGGAGCTGTTTTTT.